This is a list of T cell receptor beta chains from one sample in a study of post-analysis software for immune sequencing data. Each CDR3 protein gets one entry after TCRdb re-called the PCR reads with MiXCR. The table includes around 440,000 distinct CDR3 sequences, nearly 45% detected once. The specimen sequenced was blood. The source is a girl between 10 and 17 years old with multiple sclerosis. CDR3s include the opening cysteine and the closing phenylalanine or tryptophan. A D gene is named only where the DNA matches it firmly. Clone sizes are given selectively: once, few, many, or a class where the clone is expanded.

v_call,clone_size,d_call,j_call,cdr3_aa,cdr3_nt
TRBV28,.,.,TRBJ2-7,CASSLPSTYEQYF,TGTGCCAGCAGTTTGCCAAGTACCTACGAGCAGTACTTC
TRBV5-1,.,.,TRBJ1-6,CASSLDGGKDSPLHF,TGCGCCAGCAGCTTGGACGGGGGGAAGGATTCACCCCTCCACTTT
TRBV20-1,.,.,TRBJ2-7,CSARILKNQLGGYEQYF,TGCAGTGCTAGAATCCTAAAAAACCAACTAGGAGGCTACGAGCAGTACTTC
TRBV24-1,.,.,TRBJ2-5,CATSDTGRLQETQYF,TGTGCCACCAGTGATACGGGACGGCTCCAAGAGACCCAGTACTTC
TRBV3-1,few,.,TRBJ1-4,CASSRRGVTNEKLFF,TGTGCCAGCAGCCGGAGAGGGGTGACTAATGAAAAACTGTTTTTT
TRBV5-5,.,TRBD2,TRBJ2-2,CASHTVKTSGITGELFF,TGTGCCAGTCATACAGTGAAAACTAGCGGGATCACCGGGGAGCTGTTTTTT
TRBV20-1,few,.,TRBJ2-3,CSAPSSSVDTQYF,TGCAGTGCTCCCAGCAGTAGCGTGGATACGCAGTATTTT
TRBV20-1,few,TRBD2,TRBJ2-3,CSRDAGGDTQYF,TGCAGTAGAGATGCGGGAGGAGATACGCAGTATTTT
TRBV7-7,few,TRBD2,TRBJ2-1,CASSPTAGGGEQFF,TGTGCTAGCAGCCCAACAGCGGGAGGGGGTGAGCAGTTCTTC
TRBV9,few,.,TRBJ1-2,CASSAGVYGYTF,TGTGCCAGCAGCGCAGGGGTCTATGGCTACACCTTC
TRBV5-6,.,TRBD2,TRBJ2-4,CTSSLSGLALAKNIQYF,TGTACCAGCAGCTTGTCAGGACTAGCTCTAGCCAAAAACATTCAGTACTTC
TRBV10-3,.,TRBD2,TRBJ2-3,CAISGRTSGFTDTQYF,TGTGCCATCAGTGGCCGGACTAGCGGTTTCACAGATACGCAGTATTTT
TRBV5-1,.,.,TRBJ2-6,CASSSDSYFSGANVLTF,TGCGCCAGCAGCTCGGACAGCTACTTCTCTGGGGCCAACGTCCTGACTTTC
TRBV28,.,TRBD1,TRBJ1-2,CASSWTGGNDYTF,TGTGCCAGCAGTTGGACAGGGGGCAATGACTACACCTTC